The clone carrying this T cell receptor (beta chain) occurred a few times. The antigen is undetermined. This specimen belongs to a study of CD8 T cells in ankylosing spondylitis. Points from the study as a whole: There was a TCR beta motif, made of several highly homologous variants, that appeared characteristic of ankylosing spondylitis blood. Significant enrichment of disease-linked clones was reportedly seen in matched ankylosing spondylitis synovial fluid.

Molecular-barcoded quantitative 5'-RACE produced these TCR beta libraries. MiXCR, run by TCRdb on the 5' RACE reads, gives a single entry per CDR3 protein. The sample records 700,000 or so distinct CDR3 sequences, around 17% being singletons. V was clipped by 0 bases and J by 4 bases; unmatched bases: 5. The V gene's germline CDR1 is MNHEY and CDR2 SVGAGI. This CDR3 contains 17 residues. The gene calls are TRBV6-5 and TRBJ2-2; 10 nucleotides agree with TRBD2. Sequencing was performed on blood, either unsorted or a sorted T cell fraction (not recorded which). This TCR was sampled from a male donor with ankylosing spondylitis. The CDR3 region has the DNA TGTGCCAGCAGTTACTCGTTAGCGGGGGGCCGCACCGGGGAGCTGTTTTTT. It is translated as CASSYSLAGGRTGELFF.